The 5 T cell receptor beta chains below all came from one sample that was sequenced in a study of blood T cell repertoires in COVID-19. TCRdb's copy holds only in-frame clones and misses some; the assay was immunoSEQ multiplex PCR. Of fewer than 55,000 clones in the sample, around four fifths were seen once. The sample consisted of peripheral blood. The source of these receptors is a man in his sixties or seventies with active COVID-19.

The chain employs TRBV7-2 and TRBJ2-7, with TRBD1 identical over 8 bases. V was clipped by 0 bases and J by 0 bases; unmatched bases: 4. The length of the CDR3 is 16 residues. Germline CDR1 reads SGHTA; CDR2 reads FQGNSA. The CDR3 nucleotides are TGTGCCAGCAGCTTAGCTGGGGGGACAGGCTCCTACGAGCAGTACTTC. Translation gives CASSLAGGTGSYEQYF.

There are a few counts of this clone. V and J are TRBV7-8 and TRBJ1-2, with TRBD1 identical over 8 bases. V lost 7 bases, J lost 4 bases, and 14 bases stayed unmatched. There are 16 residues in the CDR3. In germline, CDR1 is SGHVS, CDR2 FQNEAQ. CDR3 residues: CASTRDRSPAGYGYTF. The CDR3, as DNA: TGTGCCAGCACCAGGGACAGGTCCCCGGCAGGCTATGGCTACACCTTC.

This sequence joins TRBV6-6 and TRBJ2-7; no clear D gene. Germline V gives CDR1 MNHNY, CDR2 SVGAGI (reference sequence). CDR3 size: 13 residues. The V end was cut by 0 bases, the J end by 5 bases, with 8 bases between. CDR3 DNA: TGTGCCAGCAGTTACTCGAAAGAGGACGAGCAGTACTTC. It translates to CASSYSKEDEQYF.

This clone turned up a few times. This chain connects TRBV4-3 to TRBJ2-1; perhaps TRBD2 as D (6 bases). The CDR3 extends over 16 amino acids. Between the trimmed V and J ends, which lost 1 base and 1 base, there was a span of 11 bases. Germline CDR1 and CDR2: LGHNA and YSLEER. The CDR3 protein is CASSQAQRGSYNEQFF. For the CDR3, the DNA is TGCGCCAGCAGCCAAGCCCAACGGGGGTCCTACAATGAGCAGTTCTTC.

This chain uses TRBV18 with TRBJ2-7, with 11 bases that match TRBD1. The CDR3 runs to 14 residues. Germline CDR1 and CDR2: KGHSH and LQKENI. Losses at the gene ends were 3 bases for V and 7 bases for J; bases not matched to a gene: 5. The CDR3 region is CASSPGQGVGEQYF. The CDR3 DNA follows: TGTGCCAGCTCACCGGGACAGGGGGTTGGGGAGCAGTACTTC.